This is a list of T cell receptor beta chains from one sample in a study of vaccination and CD4 T cells after COVID-19. Their antigens are not known. TCRdb called the PCR reads again in MiXCR, with one record for every CDR3 protein. The table shows about 15,000 distinct CDR3 sequences, with 30% to 40% occurring only once. The specimen was CD4+ T cells from blood, cultured in vitro, collected before SARS-CoV-2 vaccination. The receptors here all came from a human donor who had recovered from COVID-19. CDR3s include the opening cysteine and the closing phenylalanine or tryptophan. D genes are given only for firm matches. Expanded clones get a size class; other rows say once, few or many, or leave the size out.

j_call: TRBJ1-5
v_call: TRBV10-3
cdr3_length: 17
clone_size: -
d_call: -
cdr3_aa: CAISESIAGAPNQPQHF
cdr3_nt: TGTGCCATCAGTGAGTCGATAGCCGGGGCGCCTAATCAGCCCCAGCATTTT

j_call: TRBJ1-4
v_call: TRBV20-1
cdr3_length: 13
clone_size: -
d_call: TRBD1
cdr3_aa: CSALSGTGEKLFF
cdr3_nt: TGCAGTGCTTTATCCGGGACAGGAGAAAAACTGTTTTTT

j_call: TRBJ2-7
v_call: TRBV7-9
cdr3_length: 11
clone_size: -
d_call: -
cdr3_aa: CASSPQIGQYF
cdr3_nt: TGTGCCAGCAGCCCCCAGATAGGGCAGTACTTC

j_call: TRBJ2-7
v_call: TRBV11-2
cdr3_length: 15
clone_size: few
d_call: -
cdr3_aa: CASSLDGTELYEQYF
cdr3_nt: TGTGCCAGCAGCTTGGACGGGACTGAACTCTACGAGCAGTACTTC

j_call: TRBJ2-7
v_call: TRBV7-2
cdr3_length: 14
clone_size: -
d_call: -
cdr3_aa: CASSLVGEWGVQYF
cdr3_nt: TGTGCCAGCAGCTTAGTTGGGGAGTGGGGGGTGCAGTACTTC

j_call: TRBJ2-2
v_call: TRBV7-2
cdr3_length: 13
clone_size: -
d_call: TRBD1
cdr3_aa: CASRLDRPDHLFF
cdr3_nt: TGTGCCAGCAGGTTGGACAGGCCAGACCACCTGTTTTTT

j_call: TRBJ2-6
v_call: TRBV7-8
cdr3_length: 16
clone_size: few
d_call: -
cdr3_aa: CAIYGPDYSGANVLTF
cdr3_nt: TGTGCCATCTACGGCCCAGACTACTCTGGGGCCAACGTCCTGACTTTC

j_call: TRBJ2-1
v_call: TRBV7-2
cdr3_length: 13
clone_size: few
d_call: -
cdr3_aa: CASSVGYYNEQFF
cdr3_nt: TGTGCCAGCAGCGTAGGATACTACAATGAGCAGTTCTTC

j_call: TRBJ1-6
v_call: TRBV19
cdr3_length: 15
clone_size: -
d_call: TRBD1
cdr3_aa: CASSPGQGLNSPLHF
cdr3_nt: TGTGCCAGTAGTCCCGGACAGGGACTAAATTCACCCCTCCACTTT

j_call: TRBJ1-2
v_call: TRBV12-3/TRBV12-4
cdr3_length: 13
clone_size: once
d_call: TRBD1
cdr3_aa: CASRGTGFYGYTF
cdr3_nt: TGTGCCAGCAGGGGGACAGGGTTCTATGGCTACACCTTC

j_call: TRBJ2-7
v_call: TRBV11-1
cdr3_length: 15
clone_size: -
d_call: -
cdr3_aa: CASSRRGDGAYEQYF
cdr3_nt: TGTGCCAGCAGCCGAAGAGGAGACGGGGCCTACGAGCAGTACTTC

j_call: TRBJ1-1
v_call: TRBV11-2
cdr3_length: 15
clone_size: few
d_call: -
cdr3_aa: CASSLDGQQNTEAFF
cdr3_nt: TGTGCCAGCAGCTTAGATGGACAGCAGAACACTGAAGCTTTCTTT

j_call: TRBJ2-7
v_call: TRBV10-3
cdr3_length: 18
clone_size: -
d_call: TRBD2
cdr3_aa: CAISESFLTGGERYEQYF
cdr3_nt: TGTGCCATCAGTGAGTCGTTCCTAACGGGGGGAGAACGGTACGAGCAGTACTTC

j_call: TRBJ1-4
v_call: TRBV7-2
cdr3_length: 15
clone_size: -
d_call: TRBD1
cdr3_aa: CASSLGDRVVEKLFF
cdr3_nt: TGTGCCAGCAGCTTAGGGGACAGGGTGGTTGAAAAACTGTTTTTT

j_call: TRBJ1-5
v_call: TRBV5-6
cdr3_length: 15
clone_size: -
d_call: -
cdr3_aa: CASSSWAGVNQPQHF
cdr3_nt: TGTGCCAGCAGCTCCTGGGCAGGGGTCAATCAGCCCCAGCATTTT

j_call: TRBJ1-2
v_call: TRBV7-2
cdr3_length: 15
clone_size: -
d_call: -
cdr3_aa: CASSPSGGGYYGYTF
cdr3_nt: TGTGCCAGCAGCCCATCGGGGGGGGGGTACTATGGCTACACCTTC

j_call: TRBJ1-1
v_call: TRBV6-2/TRBV6-3
cdr3_length: 13
clone_size: -
d_call: -
cdr3_aa: CASTRIVDTEAFF
cdr3_nt: TGTGCCAGCACCCGCATAGTGGACACTGAAGCTTTCTTT

j_call: TRBJ2-2
v_call: TRBV6-2/TRBV6-3
cdr3_length: 17
clone_size: -
d_call: -
cdr3_aa: CASSYGGGGRHVGELFF
cdr3_nt: TGTGCCAGCAGTTACGGTGGGGGAGGCCGACACGTGGGGGAGCTGTTTTTT

j_call: TRBJ2-3
v_call: TRBV7-9
cdr3_length: 17
clone_size: -
d_call: TRBD2
cdr3_aa: CASSPGTSGSVPDTQYF
cdr3_nt: TGTGCCAGCAGCCCGGGGACTAGCGGGAGTGTTCCAGATACGCAGTATTTT

j_call: TRBJ1-6
v_call: TRBV4-1
cdr3_length: 18
clone_size: -
d_call: -
cdr3_aa: CASSQDRGRSSYNSPLHF
cdr3_nt: TGCGCCAGCAGCCAAGATAGGGGACGAAGCTCCTATAATTCACCCCTCCACTTT

j_call: TRBJ2-3
v_call: TRBV7-8
cdr3_length: 16
clone_size: once
d_call: -
cdr3_aa: CASSSIPLVSTDTQYF
cdr3_nt: TGTGCCAGCAGCTCTATCCCTCTAGTTAGCACAGATACGCAGTATTTT

j_call: TRBJ2-3
v_call: TRBV20-1
cdr3_length: 15
clone_size: few
d_call: TRBD2
cdr3_aa: CSAWNSGGATDTQYF
cdr3_nt: TGCAGTGCATGGAATAGCGGGGGGGCCACAGATACGCAGTATTTT

j_call: TRBJ2-4
v_call: TRBV7-2
cdr3_length: 16
clone_size: -
d_call: TRBD1
cdr3_aa: CASSPDRGRRGNIQYF
cdr3_nt: TGTGCCAGCAGCCCGGACAGGGGGCGCAGGGGGAACATTCAGTACTTC

j_call: TRBJ1-1
v_call: TRBV20-1
cdr3_length: 14
clone_size: few
d_call: -
cdr3_aa: CSAQQSFMNTEAFF
cdr3_nt: TGCAGTGCTCAGCAGTCCTTCATGAACACTGAAGCTTTCTTT

j_call: TRBJ1-2
v_call: TRBV5-6
cdr3_length: 13
clone_size: few
d_call: -
cdr3_aa: CASSRAGNYGYTF
cdr3_nt: TGTGCCAGCAGCCGGGCGGGAAACTATGGCTACACCTTC

j_call: TRBJ1-1
v_call: TRBV6-1
cdr3_length: 13
clone_size: -
d_call: -
cdr3_aa: CASTRGRDTAAFF
cdr3_nt: TGTGCCAGCACAAGAGGGAGGGACACTGCAGCTTTCTTT

j_call: TRBJ2-6
v_call: TRBV2
cdr3_length: 15
clone_size: few
d_call: -
cdr3_aa: CASSEGATGANVLTF
cdr3_nt: TGTGCCAGCAGTGAGGGGGCCACTGGGGCCAACGTCCTGACTTTC

j_call: TRBJ2-5
v_call: TRBV7-6
cdr3_length: 16
clone_size: -
d_call: TRBD1
cdr3_aa: CASSSTGGRGLETQYF
cdr3_nt: TGTGCCAGCAGCTCCACTGGGGGCAGGGGGTTGGAGACCCAGTACTTC

j_call: TRBJ1-1
v_call: TRBV28
cdr3_length: 16
clone_size: -
d_call: -
cdr3_aa: CASSLRGGGRHTEAFF
cdr3_nt: TGTGCCAGCAGTTTACGGGGGGGCGGAAGGCACACTGAAGCTTTCTTT

j_call: TRBJ1-2
v_call: TRBV11-2
cdr3_length: 15
clone_size: few
d_call: TRBD1
cdr3_aa: CASSLGDSRAYGYTF
cdr3_nt: TGTGCCAGCAGCTTAGGGGACAGTAGGGCCTATGGCTACACCTTC

j_call: TRBJ2-7
v_call: TRBV6-2/TRBV6-3
cdr3_length: 18
clone_size: -
d_call: TRBD2
cdr3_aa: CASRGGSSGRGSSYEQYF
cdr3_nt: TGTGCCAGCAGGGGAGGCTCTAGCGGGAGGGGGAGCTCCTACGAGCAGTACTTC